This section outlines one T cell receptor beta chain sequence together with its context. Trimming took 1 base from V and 6 from J, leaving 15 bases between them. This CDR3 is 15 amino acids long. The data originate from a study of human T cells and chemical hapten exposure. TCRdb fed the RACE reads into MiXCR, producing one record per CDR3 protein. The sample carries roughly 200,000 distinct CDR3 sequences, approximately 20% recorded once. The time point: patch test 1, 2 weeks after DPC sensitization. This sample's treatment: therapeutic diphenylcyclopropenone sensitization with weekly scalp DPC. Unfractionated whole blood yielded total RNA.

This sequence joins TRBV12-3 or TRBV12-4 and TRBJ1-1; D remains ambiguous. The material was whole blood, obtained in connection with sensitization to the hapten diphenylcyclopropenone (DPC). The source is a woman aged 45 to 65 with alopecia areata. Some clones in this sample may be carry-over from other donors' samples. The CDR3 coding sequence is TGTGCCAGCAGTTTAGACCCTAATTGGGGTTCTGAAGCTTTCTTT. This gives the protein CASSLDPNWGSEAFF.